A single sample is the source of the 11 T cell receptor beta chains below, sequenced in a study of control samples from healthy donors and cancer patients. TCRdb's copy holds only in-frame clones and misses some; the assay was immunoSEQ multiplex PCR. Among under 150,000 clones listed, around nine tenths were seen once. The material sequenced was blood. Receptor source: a man aged 25-45 years in good health.

The chain uses TRBV9 and TRBJ1-1, with D possibly matching TRBD1 (6 bases). In germline, CDR1 is SGDLS, CDR2 YYNGEE. Trimming stripped 4 bases from V and 5 bases from J, with 21 bases between. CDR3 length: 16 residues. Written as DNA, the CDR3 is TGTGCCAGCAGCAGGGGGGTCCGGGCAGGGGATACTGAAGCTTTCTTT. This sequence encodes CASSRGVRAGDTEAFF.

This rearrangement joins TRBV5-5 to TRBJ2-3; D ambiguous. The CDR3 consists of 13 residues. V lost 2 bases to trimming and J lost 1 base, with 5 bases between them. From germline, CDR1 is SGHKS and CDR2 YYEKEE (reference sequence). For the CDR3, the DNA is TGTGCCAGCAGCTTTTCAGGCACAGATACGCAGTATTTT. Protein: CASSFSGTDTQYF.

J is TRBJ2-5 and V is TRBV6-4, with 7 bases lining up with TRBD1. Germline trimming cut 2 bases from V and 5 bases from J; bases unmatched to any gene: 11. Looked up from germline, CDR1 is MRHNA and CDR2 is SNTAGT. The CDR3 is 16 amino acids. CDR3 in amino acids: CASSDPQGTDGETQYF. The DNA of the CDR3 is TGTGCCAGCAGTGACCCACAGGGGACCGACGGGGAGACCCAGTACTTC.

The rearrangement links TRBV29-1 to TRBJ1-6; perhaps TRBD1 as D (5 bases). The germline V gene encodes CDR1 SQVTM and CDR2 ANQGSEA. The ends were cut back, 6 bases at V and 7 bases at J, with 13 bases in the middle. This CDR3 has 13 residues. The CDR3 DNA follows: TGCAGCGTCCGGGACGGACAAAATTCACCCCTCCACTTT. Encoded protein: CSVRDGQNSPLHF.

In its sample, this clone was seen once. This chain links TRBV4-1 with TRBJ1-5; D uncertain. The CDR3 is 14 amino acids. The V and J ends lost 0 bases and 3 bases respectively, with 6 bases between them. CDR1 is MGHRA, CDR2 YSYEKL, per germline. CDR3 in DNA: TGCGCCAGCAGCCAAGATAATGCCAATCAGCCCCAGCATTTT. Translating it yields CASSQDNANQPQHF.

The chain uses TRBV13 and TRBJ2-7; a weak D match, TRBD1 (6 bases). Per germline, CDR1 PRHDT and CDR2 FYEKMQ (reference sequence). CDR3 length: 14 amino acids. V lost 3 bases to trimming and J lost 6 bases, with 15 bases between them. The CDR3 nucleotides are TGTGCCAGCAGCTTGACAGGTCGAGAGTCCGAGCAGTACTTC. It yields the protein CASSLTGRESEQYF.

The chain recombines TRBV6-5 with TRBJ2-1; 10 bases align to TRBD2. V lost 8 bases, J lost 0 bases, and 1 base stayed unmatched. CDR1 and CDR2 from the germline V gene are MNHEY and SVGAGI. This CDR3 contains 14 residues. CDR3 residues: CASSSGSSYNEQFF. The CDR3 bases are TGTGCCAGCTCTAGCGGGAGCTCCTACAATGAGCAGTTCTTC.

This chain connects TRBV27 to TRBJ2-7; the D gene is possibly TRBD1 (6 bases). The germline V gene encodes CDR1 MNHEY and CDR2 SMNVEV (reference sequence). The V end lost 0 bases, the J end lost 4 bases, and 13 bases lay between the germline ends. The CDR3 sequence is 15 residues long. The CDR3: CASSLSYAGVYEQYF. DNA for the CDR3: TGTGCCAGCAGTTTATCGTATGCAGGGGTATACGAGCAGTACTTC.

This chain joins TRBV6-2 or TRBV6-3 and TRBJ2-5, with 15 bases identical to TRBD2. V shed 5 bases and J 3 bases; nucleotides not matched to a gene: 4. The germline V gene has CDR1 MNHEY and CDR2 SVGEGT. The CDR3 has 16 amino acids. The CDR3 is CASSLGLAGGKETQYF. The CDR3 DNA is TGTGCCAGCAGTCTCGGACTAGCGGGAGGGAAAGAGACCCAGTACTTC.

This rearrangement joins TRBV7-2 to TRBJ1-4; D is uncertain. CDR1 is SGHTA and CDR2 is FQGNSA in the germline V gene. The CDR3 runs 13 residues. V was trimmed by 5 bases and J by 8 bases, leaving 12 bases between them. The CDR3 loop is CASSPLLGEKLFF. For the CDR3, the DNA is TGTGCCAGCAGCCCCCTCTTGGGGGAAAAACTGTTTTTT.

J is TRBJ1-6 and V is TRBV4-1; unclear D gene. V was cut by 2 bases and J by 2 bases, with 7 bases left in between. The CDR3 spans 15 residues. Germline V gives CDR1 MGHRA, CDR2 YSYEKL. The CDR3 sequence is CASSQSGPYNSPLHF. In DNA, the CDR3 is TGCGCCAGCAGCCAATCAGGACCCTATAATTCACCCCTCCACTTT.